This T cell receptor beta chain is from a study of technical replicates of blood from a handful of donors (dated by TCRdb to 2017 to 2019). The V end gives up 2 bases and the J end 12 bases, leaving 8 bases in the junction not matched to a gene. The germline V gene specifies MDHEN as CDR1 and SYDVKM as CDR2. The CDR3 has 15 amino acids, counting the end cysteine and phenylalanine. Only the CDR3 DNA stays, 45 bases, in frame from base 1. To note about this clone: Its antigen is still unknown. No much larger clone exists at a distance of one base, and base qualities are not known.

Libraries were built with the immunoSEQ multiplex PCR assay. The table was pulled from immuneACCESS by TCRdb, which kept in-frame rearrangements only. Such tables lose some clones; where checked, under half of the loss comes from unresolved V genes, and the rest has no known cause. A total of under 90,000 clones appear in this sample, 95% to 98% of them only once. The ten most abundant clones make up approximately 0.15% of the sample. Recombination connected TRBV28 to TRBJ2-1; 12 bases in the junction line up with TRBD2. The TCR sequence derives from a human donor in good health. Material for sequencing was T cells isolated from PBMCs. The DNA is TGTGCCAGCAGTTTAGTTTCTAGCGGGAGGGACCGGCAGTTCTTC. The encoded protein is CASSLVSSGRDRQFF. The entire variable domain, with the stretches around the CDR3 drawn from the reference TRBV28 and TRBJ2-1 proteins, is DVKVTQSSRYLVKRTGEKVFLECVQDMDHENMFWYRQDPGLGLRLIYFSYDVKMKEKGDIPEGYSVSREKKERFSLILESASTNQTSMYLCASSLVSSGRDRQFFGPGTRLTVL.